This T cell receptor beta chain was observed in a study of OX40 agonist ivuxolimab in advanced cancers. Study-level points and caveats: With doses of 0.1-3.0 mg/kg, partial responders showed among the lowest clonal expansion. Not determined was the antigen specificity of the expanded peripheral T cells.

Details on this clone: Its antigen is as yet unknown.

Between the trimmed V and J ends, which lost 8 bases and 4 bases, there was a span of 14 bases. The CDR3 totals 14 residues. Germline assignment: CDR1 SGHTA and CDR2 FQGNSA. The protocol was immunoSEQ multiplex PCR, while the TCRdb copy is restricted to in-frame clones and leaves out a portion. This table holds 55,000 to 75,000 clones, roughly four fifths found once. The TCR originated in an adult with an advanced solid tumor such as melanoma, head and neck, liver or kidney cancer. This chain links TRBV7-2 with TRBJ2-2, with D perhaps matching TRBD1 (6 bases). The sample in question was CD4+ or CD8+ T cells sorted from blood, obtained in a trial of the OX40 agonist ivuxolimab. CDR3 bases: TGTGCCAGCTCGCAGGGGCGCGGCACCGGGGAGCTGTTTTTT. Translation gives CASSQGRGTGELFF.